These 27 T cell receptor beta chains came from one sample sequenced in a study of T cells in Graves' hyperthyroidism and ophthalmopathy. The TCR beta CDR3 regions underwent amplification using RNA transcripts as the source. HTBI primers were employed in a first-round RT-PCR of the TCR CDR3. Each CDR3 protein is one row after TCRdb ran MiXCR on the multiplex PCR reads. The table includes about 380,000 distinct CDR3 sequences, less than 20% detected once. The sample consisted of blood. These receptors originate from a man younger than 30 with Graves' ophthalmopathy.

This clonotype was seen repeatedly, ten times or more. The J gene is TRBJ1-4, the V gene TRBV27; D uncertain. Germline V gene data show CDR1 as MNHEY and CDR2 as SMNVEV (reference sequence). This CDR3 has 14 amino acids. Trimming removed 4 bases from V and 2 bases from J, with 8 bases in between. The CDR3 coding sequence is TGTGCCAGCAGTTCAGGAAATACTAATGAAAAACTGTTTTTT. This gives the protein CASSSGNTNEKLFF.

The sample holds many counts of this clonotype. The J gene is TRBJ2-3, the V gene TRBV2, with no clear D. Germline V gene sequence: CDR1 SNHLY, CDR2 FYNNEI. V gave up 2 bases and J gave up 0 bases, with 12 bases separating them. The CDR3 consists of 16 residues. CDR3 sequence: CASSEWGQPSTDTQYF. Written as DNA, the CDR3 is TGTGCCAGCAGTGAATGGGGTCAGCCTAGCACAGATACGCAGTATTTT.

This clonotype has at least ten counts. This rearrangement joins TRBV6-1 to TRBJ2-7; 12 bases line up with TRBD2. V dropped 5 bases and J dropped 2; count of bases not matched to a gene: 4. The CDR3 contains 15 residues. Germline values: CDR1 MNHNS, CDR2 SASEGT. Here the CDR3 reads CASSLRLAGAYEQYF. As DNA, the CDR3 is TGTGCCAGCAGTCTGAGACTAGCGGGGGCCTACGAGCAGTACTTC.

This clonotype was found a few times. V and J are TRBV9 and TRBJ1-3; D is possibly TRBD1 (5 bases). Germline CDR1 is SGDLS and CDR2 is YYNGEE. This CDR3 has 15 residues. The V and J ends lost 0 bases and 0 bases respectively, with 7 bases between them. The chain's CDR3 is CASSVGGSSGNTIYF. The DNA of the CDR3 is TGTGCCAGCAGCGTAGGGGGGTCCTCTGGAAACACCATATATTTT.

This clonotype was detected many times. This sequence joins TRBV7-6 and TRBJ2-5; perhaps D is TRBD1 or TRBD2 (5 bases each). The CDR3 has 14 residues. The V and J ends lost 3 bases and 2 bases respectively, with 10 bases between them. The V gene's germline CDR1 is SGHVS and CDR2 FNYEAQ. CDR3 DNA: TGTGCCAGCAGCTTCCAGGGAGAACAAGAGACCCAGTACTTC. This translates into CASSFQGEQETQYF.

This clonotype was recorded once. A much more abundant neighbour one base away suggests this may be a read error. The chain recombines TRBV6-1 with TRBJ1-4, with D perhaps TRBD1 (5 bases). The CDR3 totals 15 residues. Germline V gives CDR1 MNHNS, CDR2 SASEGT. The CDR3 is CVSSEQGAGKEKLFF. The CDR3 DNA reads as TGTGTCAGCAGTGAGCAGGGAGCGGGGAAGGAAAAACTGTTTTTT.

This clonotype was detected many times. The chain uses TRBV11-2 and TRBJ2-5; D is perhaps TRBD1 or TRBD2 (5 bases each). The CDR3 contains 13 residues. Deletions cut 6 bases from V and 2 bases from J, with 10 bases between. Germline CDR1 SGHAT, CDR2 FQNNGV. Written as DNA, the CDR3 is TGTGCCAGCAGTGTTGGGGGTCAAGAGACCCAGTACTTC. This encodes CASSVGGQETQYF.

The V call is TRBV10-3, the J call TRBJ2-2, with D unclear. CDR3 length: 13 residues. Trimming removed 5 bases from V and 8 bases from J, with 12 bases in between. The V gene's germline CDR1 is ENHRY and CDR2 SYGVKD. The DNA for the CDR3 is TGTGCCATCAGTCCGCTGATTTCGGGGGAGCTGTTTTTT. It translates to CAISPLISGELFF.

Concerning this clonotype itself: This may be a read error, as it is one base from a much larger clone. V is TRBV6-1 and J is TRBJ2-7; TRBD2 matches 8 bases. Germline trimming cut 5 bases from V and 1 base from J; bases unmatched to any gene: 7. Germline V CDR1 and CDR2: MNHNS, SASEGT. The CDR3 is 15 amino acids. This CDR3 is CASSKKASGSYEQYF. In nucleotides, the CDR3 is TGTGCCAGCAGTAAAAAGGCTAGCGGGTCCTACGAGCAGTACTTC.

The chain has TRBV5-1 and TRBJ2-2; D may be TRBD1 (5 bases). Germline values: CDR1 SGHRS, CDR2 YFSETQ. The CDR3 loop spans 15 amino acids. Deletions cut 6 bases from V and 7 bases from J, with 19 bases between. CDR3 bases: TGCGCCAGCAACGGCGGCAGGGTGATGGACGGGGAGCTGTTTTTT. Encoded protein: CASNGGRVMDGELFF.

This clonotype showed up just a few times. The V and J genes are TRBV27 and TRBJ1-2; 7 bases match TRBD1. The CDR3 loop spans 14 amino acids. CDR1 is MNHEY and CDR2 is SMNVEV in the germline V gene (reference sequence). Trimming removed 2 bases from V and 4 bases from J; junction bases left unmatched: 4. The CDR3 sequence is CASSLGTVGYGYTF. Here the CDR3 DNA reads TGTGCCAGCAGTTTAGGGACAGTAGGCTATGGCTACACCTTC.

Ten or more counts support this clonotype. The chain employs TRBV5-5 and TRBJ1-2; no firm D call. Germline V gene sequence: CDR1 SGHKS, CDR2 YYEKEE (reference sequence). CDR3 length: 14 amino acids. The V gene lost 0 bases and the J gene lost 2 bases, with 8 bases spanning the gap. The CDR3 DNA reads TGTGCCAGCAGCTTGGGACGGATGAACTATGGCTACACCTTC. It codes for CASSLGRMNYGYTF.

This clonotype has a count of ten or more. The chain employs TRBV4-1 and TRBJ1-1; no definite D call. V lost 0 bases and J lost 3, with 11 bases in between. Germline V gives CDR1 MGHRA, CDR2 YSYEKL. The CDR3 has 15 amino acids. CDR3 DNA sequence: TGCGCCAGCAGCCAAGACGGCAGGCACCACACTGAAGCTTTCTTT. Its protein product is CASSQDGRHHTEAFF.

This clonotype showed up many times. This chain connects TRBV4-1 to TRBJ1-5, with TRBD1 as a possible D gene (6 bases). The CDR3 length is 15 residues. Trimming left V 0 bases short and J 7 bases short, with 13 bases between. Germline values: CDR1 MGHRA, CDR2 YSYEKL. The CDR3 region has the DNA TGCGCCAGCAGCCAAGATCTCAGGGGCGGACAGCCCCAGCATTTT. Protein: CASSQDLRGGQPQHF.

In its sample, this clonotype was seen many times. The chain is built from TRBV27 and TRBJ2-7; 8 nucleotides agree with TRBD1. Germline V CDR1 and CDR2: MNHEY, SMNVEV (reference sequence). Trimming at V came to 7 bases and at J to 4 bases, leaving 6 bases not matched to a gene. CDR3 length: 13 residues. The CDR3 nucleotides read TGTGCCAGCACTCAGACAGGGGCGTACGAGCAGTACTTC. This encodes CASTQTGAYEQYF.

This clonotype was counted at least ten times. The chain links TRBV11-2 to TRBJ1-1; 8 positions agree with TRBD1. From germline, CDR1 is SGHAT and CDR2 FQNNGV. V lost 6 bases to trimming and J lost 3 bases; unmatched junction nucleotides: 9. The CDR3 covers 15 residues. Here the CDR3 reads CASRVGWTGYTEAFF. CDR3 DNA: TGTGCCAGCAGAGTAGGGTGGACAGGGTACACTGAAGCTTTCTTT.

There are many counts of this clonotype. The V call is TRBV2, the J call TRBJ1-2; D not resolved. The CDR3 is 14 amino acids. The V and J ends lost 4 bases and 2 bases respectively, with 11 bases between them. Germline V gene sequence: CDR1 SNHLY, CDR2 FYNNEI. The CDR3, as DNA: TGTGCCAGCAGTGGTAAAGGACCGAACTATGGCTACACCTTC. Its translation: CASSGKGPNYGYTF.

This clonotype turned up a few times. J is TRBJ1-1 and V is TRBV9; D call uncertain. This CDR3 region has 14 residues. V lost 6 bases and J 4 bases, leaving 16 bases between the germline ends. CDR1 and CDR2 from the germline V gene are SGDLS and YYNGEE. The CDR3 protein is CASTQDLGSTEAFF. The CDR3 bases are TGTGCCAGCACCCAAGACTTGGGGTCCACTGAAGCTTTCTTT.

The rearrangement joins TRBV6-2 or TRBV6-3 to TRBJ1-1, with 9 bases fitting TRBD1. Germline V gives CDR1 MNHEY, CDR2 SVGEGT. With V trimmed by 6 bases and J by 6 bases, 8 bases remained unmatched. The CDR3 has 14 amino acids. In DNA, the CDR3 is TGTGCCAGCAGGGAACAGGGGGCGCGGGCTGAAGCTTTCTTT. Its translation: CASREQGARAEAFF.

The chain employs TRBV6-1 and TRBJ2-5; no firm D call. The CDR3 totals 12 residues. Trimming left V 11 bases short and J 2 bases short, with 12 bases between. Germline assignment: CDR1 MNHNS and CDR2 SASEGT. The CDR3 region is CASGRSQETQYF. DNA of the CDR3: TGTGCCTCAGGACGTTCACAAGAGACCCAGTACTTC.

This clonotype appeared many times. This chain connects TRBV5-1 to TRBJ2-7, with D possibly TRBD2 on 5 matching bases. The CDR3 covers 11 residues. Trimming cost V 6 bases and J 6 bases, with 10 bases left between them. CDR1 SGHRS and CDR2 YFSETQ come from the germline V gene. The CDR3 region has the DNA TGCGCCAGCATCCGGGAAGCCGAGCAGTACTTC. Translation: CASIREAEQYF.

This clonotype was counted between two and nine times. V gene TRBV28 combines with J gene TRBJ2-4, with D possibly being TRBD2 (7 bases). The length of the CDR3 is 18 residues. V gave up 5 bases and J gave up 1 base, with 21 bases separating them. In germline, CDR1 is MDHEN, CDR2 SYDVKM. CDR3 sequence reads: CASSPPHAGAWAKNIQYF. For the CDR3, the DNA is TGTGCCAGCAGTCCCCCGCACGCGGGGGCTTGGGCCAAAAACATTCAGTACTTC.

This clonotype showed up many times. This chain uses TRBV28 with TRBJ1-2; TRBD1 might be the D (6 bases). Germline loops: CDR1 MDHEN, CDR2 SYDVKM. The CDR3 length is 14 residues. V lost 2 bases and J 4 bases, leaving 11 bases between the germline ends. The CDR3, as DNA: TGTGCCAGCAGTTTAATTCAGGGGCTCTATGGCTACACCTTC. This translates into CASSLIQGLYGYTF.

The gene calls are TRBV7-3 and TRBJ1-4; possibly TRBD1 for D (5 bases). Germline V gives CDR1 SGHTA, CDR2 FQGTGA. CDR3 length: 13 amino acids. Trimming stripped 8 bases from V and 8 bases from J, with 15 bases between. The CDR3 coding sequence is TGTGCCAGCGTCTCAGGGAATCGAGAAAAACTGTTTTTT. Translated: CASVSGNREKLFF.

This clonotype was seen only a few times. The chain combines TRBV12-3 or TRBV12-4 with TRBJ2-1, with 7 nucleotides matching TRBD1. Trimming cost V 4 bases and J 7 bases; bases outside gene matches: 4. The CDR3 extends over 13 amino acids. The CDR3 reads CASSSTGENEQFF. The CDR3 coding sequence is TGTGCCAGCAGTTCAACAGGGGAGAATGAGCAGTTCTTC.

This chain uses TRBV7-9 with TRBJ2-3; TRBD2 matches 10 bases. Germline trimming cut 6 bases from V and 2 bases from J; bases unmatched to any gene: 14. Germline CDR1 SEHNR, CDR2 FQNEAQ (reference sequence). The CDR3 consists of 18 residues. CDR3 DNA sequence: TGTGCCAGCAGTCGGGACTCTAGCGGGGGCCGATCCACAGATACGCAGTATTTT. This translates into CASSRDSSGGRSTDTQYF.

This clonotype has ten or more counts. The chain is built from TRBV7-4 and TRBJ1-4; weak D call: TRBD1 (6 bases). Trimming took 3 bases from V and 6 from J, leaving 11 bases between them. This CDR3 is built from 14 residues. Germline V lookup: CDR1 SGHVT, CDR2 SQSDAQ. CDR3 bases: TGTGCCAGCAGCTTCAAGGGGGGCCATGAAAAACTGTTTTTT. It translates to CASSFKGGHEKLFF. The whole variable domain, filled in from reference TRBV7-4 and TRBJ1-4, reads GAGVSQSPRYKVAKRGRDVALRCDSISGHVTLYWYRQTLGQGSEVLTYSQSDAQRDKSGRPSGRFSAERPERSVSTLKIQRTEQGDSAVYLCASSFKGGHEKLFFGSGTQLSVL.